The clone carrying this TCR beta chain showed up just a few times. This sample stems from a study of blood T cell repertoires in COVID-19. Study overall: The analysed material was cDNA or gDNA that came from T cells, B-cell-depleted T cells, or PBMCs.

Repertoires were generated with immunoSEQ multiplex PCR, while TCRdb's copy carries only in-frame clones and drops some. The sample records around 250,000 clones, just over 85% being singletons. The CDR3 is 13 residues long. V lost 5 bases to trimming and J lost 4 bases, with 11 bases between them. In germline, CDR1 is SEHNR, CDR2 FQNEAQ (reference sequence). The sequence derives from a man aged 25-45 years who had recovered from COVID-19. Sequenced material: peripheral blood. This rearrangement joins TRBV7-9 to TRBJ1-2; D not resolved. DNA for the CDR3: TGTGCCAGCAGCGACGGACGGGGCTATGGCTACACCTTC. It yields the protein CASSDGRGYGYTF.